Listed here are 8 T cell receptor beta chains from one sample, sequenced in a study of T cell responses to AZD1222 COVID-19 vaccine. The assay was immunoSEQ multiplex PCR, and TCRdb's table has in-frame clones only and misses some. The sample shows about 110,000 clones, approximately 89% of them seen only once. Sequencing used peripheral blood, obtained on day 0 of MenACWY control vaccination. These receptors came from an adult in good health.

This clone turned up a few times. Compared with germline, one end of the junction differs, possibly owing to a read error. V and J are TRBV5-1 and TRBJ1-1, with unresolved D. Per germline, CDR1 SGHRS and CDR2 YFSETQ. The CDR3 spans 11 residues. As DNA, the CDR3 is TGCGCCAGCAGCTTGGAGTGGGAGCTTTACTTT. The encoded protein is CASSLEWELYF.

V gene TRBV24-1 combines with J gene TRBJ2-5; D is possibly TRBD1 or TRBD2 (5 bases each). Germline V gene lookup returns CDR1 KGHDR and CDR2 SFDVKD. Trimming took off 5 bases at V and 1 base at J, with 7 bases between the two ends. The CDR3 has 13 amino acids. The CDR3 here is CATSGGAQETQYF. The CDR3 nucleotides are TGTGCCACCAGTGGAGGGGCCCAAGAGACCCAGTACTTC.

V and J are TRBV13 and TRBJ1-3; TRBD1 might be the D (5 bases). Germline V lookup: CDR1 PRHDT, CDR2 FYEKMQ (reference sequence). The CDR3 is 16 amino acids. V lost 2 bases and J 0 bases, leaving 11 bases between the germline ends. The CDR3 DNA is TGTGCCAGCAGCTTAAAGACAGCGTACTCTGGAAACACCATATATTTT. Protein: CASSLKTAYSGNTIYF.

The DNA of the CDR3 is TGTGCCAGCAGCCTCAAAGGGGCTAGCGGGGGCCGAACTAGCACAGATACGCAGTATTTT. Amino acid sequence: CASSLKGASGGRTSTDTQYF. The chain carries TRBV4-2 and TRBJ2-3, with 10 bases that match TRBD2. Trimming at V came to 4 bases and at J to 0 bases, leaving 16 bases not matched to a gene. Germline-derived CDR1 and CDR2 are LGHNA and YNFKEQ. This CDR3 is 20 amino acids long.

J is TRBJ1-3 and V is TRBV5-1; D may be TRBD1 (6 bases). Between the trimmed V and J ends, which lost 2 bases and 0 bases, there was a span of 12 bases. The length of the CDR3 is 16 residues. Per germline, CDR1 SGHRS and CDR2 YFSETQ. The CDR3 sequence is CASSLQGPSSGNTIYF. The CDR3 DNA is TGCGCCAGCAGCTTACAGGGCCCGAGCTCTGGAAACACCATATATTTT.

The chain carries TRBV5-1 and TRBJ2-7; tentatively, D is TRBD1 or TRBD2 (6 bases each). The germline V and J ends were trimmed by 0 bases and 2 bases, with 12 bases remaining between them. Germline V gene data show CDR1 as SGHRS and CDR2 as YFSETQ. The CDR3 has 15 amino acids. The CDR3 is CASSLGQGRTYEQYF. DNA for the CDR3: TGCGCCAGCAGCTTGGGCCAGGGGAGGACCTACGAGCAGTACTTC.

The chain combines TRBV19 with TRBJ1-5, with D possibly being TRBD1 (5 bases). Germline CDR1 is LNHDA and CDR2 is SQIVND (reference sequence). V lost 7 bases, J lost 0 bases, and 13 bases lay in between. CDR3 size: 15 residues. CDR3 residues: CASTNFGGSNQPQHF. CDR3 coding DNA: TGTGCCAGTACGAATTTTGGGGGTAGCAATCAGCCCCAGCATTTT.

The J gene is TRBJ2-5, the V gene TRBV6-6; 8 bases map to TRBD1. Germline V CDR1 and CDR2: MNHNY, SVGAGI (reference sequence). This CDR3 has 16 residues. Trimming took 6 bases from V and 4 from J; bases not matched to a gene: 13. The chain's CDR3 is CASSPSVAGGGETQYF. As DNA, the CDR3 is TGTGCCAGCAGCCCCAGCGTGGCAGGGGGCGGAGAGACCCAGTACTTC.